This T cell receptor (beta chain) was documented in a study of T-cell memory formation after mild COVID-19. Broader study findings: Contracting CD4+ clones were located mainly in CM and EM, and CD8+ clones in EMRA.

TCRdb analysed the 5' RACE reads with MiXCR anew, one entry per CDR3 protein. The data contain a few hundred thousand distinct CDR3 sequences, around an eighth of them singletons. This CDR3 region has 14 residues. The germline gives CDR1 SGHVS, CDR2 FQNEAQ. J lost 4 bases, V lost 5 bases, and 1 base had no gene match. This clonotype was observed a handful of times. Its antigen is still unknown. The sequence was collected from a man younger than 30 who had mild COVID-19 (a few samples of this study predate the infection). Cell type and time point are not known. Sample: PBMCs or a T cell subset sorted from them (not recorded which). This rearrangement joins TRBV7-8 to TRBJ2-7; 14 bases are a match to TRBD2. The DNA for the CDR3 is TGTGCCAGCAGCGGACTAGCGGGGGGATACGAGCAGTACTTC. This encodes CASSGLAGGYEQYF.